These 2 T cell receptor beta chains were all obtained from the same sample, sequenced in a study of blood T cell repertoires in COVID-19. Only in-frame clones appear in the TCRdb table, and some are missing; sequencing was by immunoSEQ multiplex PCR. This table has about 62,000 clones, 70% to 90% appearing once. The sequenced sample consisted of peripheral blood. The source is a man in his 70s with acute or convalescent COVID-19.

The chain links TRBV6-5 to TRBJ2-2; 8 positions agree with TRBD2. Germline V lookup: CDR1 MNHEY, CDR2 SVGAGI. The CDR3 is 15 amino acids. With V trimmed by 7 bases and J by 4 bases, 8 bases remained unmatched. The CDR3 DNA sequence: TGTGCCAGCACATCGGGAGGGGTCATCACCGGGGAGCTGTTTTTT. The encoded protein is CASTSGGVITGELFF.

The chain couples TRBV3-1 (or the pseudogene TRBV3-2) to TRBJ2-5, with no clear D. CDR1 is LGHDT and CDR2 is YNNKEL in the germline V gene (reference sequence). V was trimmed by 0 bases and J by 0 bases, leaving 8 bases between them. The CDR3 runs to 15 residues. CDR3 nucleotides: TGTGCCAGCAGCCAAGATCTCCCGTACCAAGAGACCCAGTACTTC. Amino acids: CASSQDLPYQETQYF.